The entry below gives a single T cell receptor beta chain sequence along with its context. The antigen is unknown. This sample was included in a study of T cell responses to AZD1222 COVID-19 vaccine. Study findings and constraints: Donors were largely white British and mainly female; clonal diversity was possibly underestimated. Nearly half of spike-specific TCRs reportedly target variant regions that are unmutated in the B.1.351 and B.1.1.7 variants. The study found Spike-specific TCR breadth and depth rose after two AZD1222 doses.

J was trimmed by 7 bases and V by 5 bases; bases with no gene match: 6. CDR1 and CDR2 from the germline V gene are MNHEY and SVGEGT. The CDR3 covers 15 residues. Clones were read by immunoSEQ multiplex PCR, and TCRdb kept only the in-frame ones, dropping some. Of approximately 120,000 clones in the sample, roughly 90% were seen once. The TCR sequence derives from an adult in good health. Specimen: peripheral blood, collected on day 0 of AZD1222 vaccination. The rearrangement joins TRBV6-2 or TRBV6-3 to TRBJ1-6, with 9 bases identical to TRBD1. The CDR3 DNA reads TGTGCCAGCAGTAGCGGGACAGGGAACAATTCACCCCTCCACTTT. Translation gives CASSSGTGNNSPLHF.